Listed below are T cell receptor beta chains from one sample, sequenced in a study of blood T cell repertoires in COVID-19. The data were produced by immunoSEQ multiplex PCR, yet TCRdb's version contains in-frame clones alone and is incomplete. The sample lists about 60,000 clones, roughly 84% seen once, with less than 7% in the top ten. Sequenced sample: peripheral blood. All receptors derive from a woman aged 70-85 years with acute or convalescent COVID-19. Each CDR3 is given with its conserved first and last residue. A D gene is named only where the DNA matches it firmly. Clone size, where shown, is once, few, many, or a class for clones that have expanded.

D gene: -; clone size: once; V gene: TRBV28; J gene: TRBJ2-1; CDR3 protein: CASSLLEGQQFF; CDR3 DNA: TGTGCCAGCAGTTTATTGGAGGGTCAGCAGTTCTTC
D gene: -; clone size: -; V gene: TRBV11-2; J gene: TRBJ2-7; CDR3 protein: CASSLTHQGLHEQYF; CDR3 DNA: TGTGCCAGCAGCTTAACTCACCAGGGACTCCACGAGCAGTACTTC
D gene: -; clone size: -; V gene: TRBV7-2; J gene: TRBJ2-7; CDR3 protein: CASSPSYEQYF; CDR3 DNA: TGTGCCAGCAGCCCATCCTACGAGCAGTACTTC
D gene: -; clone size: -; V gene: TRBV11-1; J gene: TRBJ1-1; CDR3 protein: CASSVEGDTEAFF; CDR3 DNA: TGTGCCAGCAGCGTTGAGGGGGACACTGAAGCTTTCTTT
D gene: -; clone size: -; V gene: TRBV4-3; J gene: TRBJ2-4; CDR3 protein: CASSQDLRGNIQYF; CDR3 DNA: TGCGCCAGCAGCCAAGATCTTCGGGGGAACATTCAGTACTTC
D gene: -; clone size: -; V gene: TRBV27; J gene: TRBJ2-4; CDR3 protein: CASTLAGTDIQYF; CDR3 DNA: TGTGCCAGCACCTTGGCAGGCACGGACATTCAGTACTTC
D gene: TRBD1; clone size: -; V gene: TRBV3-1/TRBV3-2; J gene: TRBJ1-5; CDR3 protein: CASSHLTGDQPQHF; CDR3 DNA: TGTGCCAGCAGCCATCTGACAGGGGATCAGCCCCAGCATTTT
D gene: -; clone size: many; V gene: TRBV10-1; J gene: TRBJ1-1; CDR3 protein: CASRRGGHTNTEAFF; CDR3 DNA: TGCGCCAGCAGGCGAGGGGGACATACGAACACTGAAGCTTTCTTT
D gene: TRBD2; clone size: -; V gene: TRBV5-1; J gene: TRBJ2-7; CDR3 protein: CASSETTSGGAYEQYF; CDR3 DNA: TGCGCCAGCAGCGAAACGACTAGCGGGGGGGCCTACGAGCAGTACTTC
D gene: -; clone size: once; V gene: TRBV19; J gene: TRBJ1-4; CDR3 protein: CASRQDTTRGEKLFF; CDR3 DNA: TGTGCCAGTAGGCAAGACACCACCCGGGGTGAAAAACTGTTTTTT
D gene: -; clone size: -; V gene: TRBV23-1; J gene: TRBJ2-7; CDR3 protein: CASSQFFLRQVVGEQYF; CDR3 DNA: TGCGCCAGCAGTCAATTTTTCTTAAGACAGGTGGTGGGCGAGCAGTACTTC
D gene: TRBD1; clone size: -; V gene: TRBV2; J gene: TRBJ1-4; CDR3 protein: CASRGQGGQKLFF; CDR3 DNA: TGTGCCAGCAGGGGACAGGGAGGGCAAAAACTGTTTTTT
D gene: TRBD2; clone size: -; V gene: TRBV7-3; J gene: TRBJ2-3; CDR3 protein: CASSLLTRGSTDTQYF; CDR3 DNA: TGTGCCAGCAGCCTACTGACGCGGGGGAGCACAGATACGCAGTATTTT
D gene: -; clone size: once; V gene: TRBV6-5; J gene: TRBJ1-3; CDR3 protein: CASSIDGSSGNTIYF; CDR3 DNA: TGTGCCAGCAGTATCGACGGGAGCTCTGGAAACACCATATATTTT
D gene: TRBD2; clone size: -; V gene: TRBV5-5; J gene: TRBJ2-3; CDR3 protein: CASSLTSGGANTQYF; CDR3 DNA: TGTGCCAGCAGCTTGACTAGCGGGGGGGCGAATACGCAGTATTTT
D gene: -; clone size: -; V gene: TRBV2; J gene: TRBJ2-3; CDR3 protein: CASKLVASKVNTQYF; CDR3 DNA: TGTGCCAGCAAGTTGGTAGCGTCCAAAGTGAATACGCAGTATTTT
D gene: -; clone size: few; V gene: TRBV6-6; J gene: TRBJ1-2; CDR3 protein: CASTERAGDRLYGYTF; CDR3 DNA: TGTGCCAGCACCGAGAGGGCAGGGGATCGACTTTATGGCTACACCTTC
D gene: TRBD2; clone size: -; V gene: TRBV5-8; J gene: TRBJ2-1; CDR3 protein: CASSPRVGGDGGEQFF; CDR3 DNA: TGTGCCAGCAGCCCTCGTGTTGGGGGGGATGGAGGTGAGCAGTTCTTC
D gene: TRBD1; clone size: -; V gene: TRBV2; J gene: TRBJ2-3; CDR3 protein: CASSTRQGGIDTQYF; CDR3 DNA: TGTGCCAGCAGTACCCGACAGGGGGGAATTGATACGCAGTATTTT
D gene: -; clone size: -; V gene: TRBV7-2; J gene: TRBJ2-3; CDR3 protein: CASSPKGRGDSTDTQYF; CDR3 DNA: TGTGCCAGCAGCCCGAAAGGGCGGGGAGATAGCACAGATACGCAGTATTTT
D gene: -; clone size: -; V gene: TRBV6-2/TRBV6-3; J gene: TRBJ2-2; CDR3 protein: CASSYSQGPGELFF; CDR3 DNA: TGTGCCAGCAGTTACTCCCAGGGTCCCGGGGAGCTGTTTTTT
D gene: -; clone size: once; V gene: TRBV30; J gene: TRBJ1-6; CDR3 protein: CAWTPGVLSSYNSPLHF; CDR3 DNA: TGTGCCTGGACCCCGGGGGTCTTAAGCTCCTATAATTCACCCCTCCACTTT
D gene: TRBD1; clone size: -; V gene: TRBV27; J gene: TRBJ1-2; CDR3 protein: CASSLAGGNYGYTF; CDR3 DNA: TGTGCCAGCAGTTTGGCAGGGGGCAACTATGGCTACACCTTC
D gene: -; clone size: -; V gene: TRBV6-2/TRBV6-3; J gene: TRBJ1-2; CDR3 protein: CASSYGRLYGYTF; CDR3 DNA: TGTGCCAGCAGTTACGGCAGGCTGTATGGCTACACCTTC
D gene: TRBD1; clone size: -; V gene: TRBV2; J gene: TRBJ1-5; CDR3 protein: CASRATGRGPSWLNQPQHF; CDR3 DNA: TGTGCCAGCAGAGCGACAGGGCGAGGGCCGTCTTGGCTGAATCAGCCCCAGCATTTT
D gene: TRBD1; clone size: -; V gene: TRBV3-1/TRBV3-2; J gene: TRBJ1-6; CDR3 protein: CASSPTDPRDRGPSSYNSPLHF; CDR3 DNA: TGTGCCAGCAGCCCAACTGACCCCCGGGACAGGGGGCCGAGCTCCTATAATTCACCCCTCCACTTT
D gene: TRBD1; clone size: -; V gene: TRBV4-1; J gene: TRBJ1-1; CDR3 protein: CASSHRLGGADTEAFF; CDR3 DNA: TGCGCCAGCAGCCACCGTCTAGGGGGCGCCGACACTGAAGCTTTCTTT
D gene: -; clone size: -; V gene: TRBV3-1/TRBV3-2; J gene: TRBJ1-1; CDR3 protein: CASSHTHPRQGQAFF; CDR3 DNA: TGTGCCAGCAGCCATACCCACCCGCGACAAGGCCAGGCTTTCTTT
D gene: TRBD1; clone size: few; V gene: TRBV6-4; J gene: TRBJ1-2; CDR3 protein: CASKGDTGQTYTF; CDR3 DNA: TGTGCCAGCAAAGGAGACACGGGACAGACCTACACCTTC
D gene: -; clone size: few; V gene: TRBV5-1; J gene: TRBJ2-7; CDR3 protein: CASSSDRLLAEQYF; CDR3 DNA: TGCGCCAGCAGCTCAGACAGGTTGCTTGCGGAGCAGTACTTC
D gene: -; clone size: -; V gene: TRBV11-2; J gene: TRBJ1-2; CDR3 protein: CASSQRGTAYGYTF; CDR3 DNA: TGTGCCAGCAGCCAGAGGGGGACGGCCTATGGCTACACCTTC
D gene: TRBD2; clone size: -; V gene: TRBV5-4; J gene: TRBJ2-2; CDR3 protein: CASSSPGGDTGELFF; CDR3 DNA: TGTGCCAGCAGCTCCCCCGGGGGGGACACCGGGGAGCTGTTTTTT
D gene: TRBD2; clone size: -; V gene: TRBV7-2; J gene: TRBJ2-3; CDR3 protein: CASSLIAGGADTQYF; CDR3 DNA: TGTGCCAGCAGCTTGATAGCGGGGGGGGCAGATACGCAGTATTTT
D gene: -; clone size: -; V gene: TRBV7-2; J gene: TRBJ1-3; CDR3 protein: CASSFRTGGLTGNTIYF; CDR3 DNA: TGTGCCAGCAGCTTCAGGACGGGGGGTTTGACTGGAAACACCATATATTTT
D gene: TRBD2; clone size: -; V gene: TRBV6-5; J gene: TRBJ2-5; CDR3 protein: CASSTTSGGAQTQYF; CDR3 DNA: TGTGCCAGCAGTACGACTAGCGGGGGGGCACAGACCCAGTACTTC
D gene: TRBD1; clone size: -; V gene: TRBV9; J gene: TRBJ2-7; CDR3 protein: CASSPTPGTGGFSYEQYF; CDR3 DNA: TGTGCCAGCAGCCCAACACCCGGGACAGGGGGTTTTAGTTACGAGCAGTACTTC
D gene: -; clone size: -; V gene: TRBV19; J gene: TRBJ2-5; CDR3 protein: CASSSTGRGGQETQYF; CDR3 DNA: TGTGCCAGTAGTAGTACAGGGAGGGGGGGTCAAGAGACCCAGTACTTC
D gene: TRBD1; clone size: -; V gene: TRBV3-1/TRBV3-2; J gene: TRBJ1-6; CDR3 protein: CASSSGQGKSPLHF; CDR3 DNA: TGTGCCAGCAGTTCGGGACAGGGAAAATCACCCCTCCACTTT
D gene: TRBD2; clone size: few; V gene: TRBV10-3; J gene: TRBJ2-1; CDR3 protein: CAISPSLSGGANEQFF; CDR3 DNA: TGTGCCATCAGTCCCTCATTGAGCGGGGGTGCCAATGAGCAGTTCTTC
D gene: TRBD1; clone size: few; V gene: TRBV9; J gene: TRBJ1-1; CDR3 protein: CASSGDRGENTEAFF; CDR3 DNA: TGTGCCAGCAGCGGAGACAGGGGAGAGAACACTGAAGCTTTCTTT
D gene: TRBD2; clone size: -; V gene: TRBV7-3; J gene: TRBJ2-3; CDR3 protein: CASSLGGPGDTQYF; CDR3 DNA: TGTGCCAGCAGCTTGGGAGGGCCGGGAGATACGCAGTATTTT
D gene: -; clone size: few; V gene: TRBV5-6; J gene: TRBJ1-2; CDR3 protein: CASSVTGRRIDGYTF; CDR3 DNA: TGTGCCAGCAGCGTGACCGGCCGCAGGATCGATGGCTACACCTTC
D gene: -; clone size: -; V gene: TRBV19; J gene: TRBJ1-1; CDR3 protein: CASSPWGRTEAFF; CDR3 DNA: TGTGCCAGTAGCCCTTGGGGGCGCACTGAAGCTTTCTTT
D gene: -; clone size: -; V gene: TRBV29-1; J gene: TRBJ1-2; CDR3 protein: CSVVGYTF; CDR3 DNA: TGCAGCGTTGTAGGCTACACCTTC
D gene: -; clone size: -; V gene: TRBV23-1; J gene: TRBJ2-1; CDR3 protein: CASSQSYGVPGASSYNEQFF; CDR3 DNA: TGCGCCAGCAGTCAATCATATGGGGTTCCAGGGGCGAGCTCCTACAATGAGCAGTTCTTC
D gene: TRBD2; clone size: -; V gene: TRBV11-3; J gene: TRBJ2-5; CDR3 protein: CASSLEGMSSGYQETQYF; CDR3 DNA: TGTGCCAGCAGCTTAGAGGGGATGAGTAGCGGGTACCAAGAGACCCAGTACTTC
D gene: -; clone size: -; V gene: TRBV28; J gene: TRBJ1-4; CDR3 protein: CASSLPSSLSTNEKLFF; CDR3 DNA: TGTGCCAGCAGTTTACCATCTAGCCTTTCAACTAATGAAAAACTGTTTTTT
D gene: -; clone size: -; V gene: TRBV5-1; J gene: TRBJ2-3; CDR3 protein: CASSSGPKTRGGTQYF; CDR3 DNA: TGCGCCAGCAGCTCCGGGCCCAAGACACGAGGGGGTACGCAGTATTTT
D gene: TRBD2; clone size: -; V gene: TRBV5-1; J gene: TRBJ2-1; CDR3 protein: CASSLGQRGVHEQFF; CDR3 DNA: TGCGCCAGCAGCTTGGGACAGCGGGGGGTACATGAGCAGTTCTTC
D gene: TRBD1; clone size: -; V gene: TRBV19; J gene: TRBJ1-5; CDR3 protein: CASSMTGANQPQHF; CDR3 DNA: TGTGCCAGTAGTATGACAGGGGCCAATCAGCCCCAGCATTTT
D gene: TRBD2; clone size: -; V gene: TRBV19; J gene: TRBJ2-3; CDR3 protein: CATRTRAQDNTQYF; CDR3 DNA: TGTGCCACCCGGACTAGAGCTCAAGACAATACGCAGTATTTT
D gene: -; clone size: -; V gene: TRBV28; J gene: TRBJ1-1; CDR3 protein: CASSLAGGLFEAFF; CDR3 DNA: TGTGCCAGCAGTTTAGCGGGGGGGTTATTTGAAGCTTTCTTT
D gene: TRBD1; clone size: -; V gene: TRBV28; J gene: TRBJ2-7; CDR3 protein: CASAGTGYEQYF; CDR3 DNA: TGTGCCAGTGCCGGGACAGGTTACGAGCAGTACTTC
D gene: TRBD2; clone size: -; V gene: TRBV2; J gene: TRBJ2-3; CDR3 protein: CASSNTLAGSTDTQYF; CDR3 DNA: TGTGCCAGCAGTAATACTCTAGCGGGGAGCACAGATACGCAGTATTTT
D gene: TRBD1; clone size: -; V gene: TRBV7-2; J gene: TRBJ2-2; CDR3 protein: CASSRTGGAENTGELFF; CDR3 DNA: TGTGCCAGCAGCCGGACAGGGGGCGCGGAGAACACCGGGGAGCTGTTTTTT